This T cell receptor beta chain was found in a study of shared T cell receptors in the human thymus. The assay was immunoSEQ multiplex PCR, and TCRdb's table has in-frame clones only and misses some. This sample has about 710,000 clones, with more than 70% found just once. V was cut by 3 bases and J by 0 bases, with 15 bases left in between. CDR1 is SEHNR, CDR2 FQNEAQ, per germline (reference sequence). CDR3 length: 18 amino acids. These data were also reused for a study on human thymus T cells. That study adds: From resections taken during corrective heart surgery, the thymus tissue was obtained. Thymic and blood repertoires seemed to favor certain V and J genes. Highly overlapping thymic repertoires in unrelated individuals were reported by related research.

This sequence was found in a boy less than two years old with a congenital heart defect. V and J are TRBV7-9 and TRBJ1-6, with D maybe TRBD1 (5 bases). Sequencing input: thymocytes. This chain's CDR3 is CASSLDNPGYSYNSPLHF. The CDR3 DNA reads as TGTGCCAGCAGCTTGGACAATCCAGGTTACTCCTATAATTCACCCCTCCACTTT.